This T cell receptor beta chain was recorded in a study of blood T cell repertoires in COVID-19. Study-level information: Samples representing acute and convalescent COVID-19 were sourced from the United States, Italy and Spain.

The germline V gene encodes CDR1 SQVTM and CDR2 ANQGSEA. V trimming: 7 bases; J trimming: 0 bases; junction bases outside the gene matches: 6. This CDR3 region has 15 residues. Per the original methods: Using reference gene primer amplification, nucleated cell counts were estimated. Some clones are missing from TCRdb's copy, which holds only in-frame ones; the method was immunoSEQ multiplex PCR. V, J and clone size derive from that table, while D and trimming were established from the DNA sequence. Of over 100,000 clones in the sample, roughly 86% were seen once. Patients of the Seattle cohort, enrolled during active infection, were followed longitudinally.

Sequenced input: peripheral blood. The J gene is TRBJ2-2, the V gene TRBV29-1, with 9 bases that match TRBD2. The source of this sequence is a woman aged 70 to 79 with COVID-19, enrolled during active disease. In nucleotides, the CDR3 is TGCAGCGCCACCCCTAGCGGGGCGAACACCGGGGAGCTGTTTTTT. It is translated as CSATPSGANTGELFF.